The 29 T cell receptor beta chains presented below share a single source sample, sequenced in a study of T cell repertoires in cytomegalovirus infection. TCRdb used MiXCR to reprocess the reads, holding one entry per CDR3 protein. This table holds 310,000 or so distinct CDR3 sequences, about 26% found once. Sequencing used PBMCs. The receptors were gathered from a human donor in good health (CMV status not recorded). Some clones in this sample may be carry-over from other donors' samples.

The chain recombines TRBV12-3 or TRBV12-4 with TRBJ2-7; 14 positions agree with TRBD2. The trim removed 4 bases at V and 5 bases at J, leaving 7 bases unmatched. This CDR3 comprises 16 residues. CDR3 sequence: CASSSPGTSGRDEQYF. CDR3 coding DNA: TGTGCCAGCAGTTCCCCCGGGACTAGCGGGAGAGACGAGCAGTACTTC.

DNA for the CDR3: TGCAGTGCTAGGGTGAATCGGAACACTGAAGCTTTCTTT. Translating it yields CSARVNRNTEAFF. The V call is TRBV20-1, the J call TRBJ1-1; D gene unclear. Germline values: CDR1 DFQATT, CDR2 SNEGSKA (reference sequence). The V end was cut by 3 bases, the J end by 1 base, with 9 bases between. CDR3 length equals 13 residues.

The rearrangement joins TRBV11-2 to TRBJ1-6; the match to TRBD1 covers 8 bases. This CDR3 spans 15 amino acids. The junction had 16 bases not matched to a gene; V was cut back by 7 bases and J by 14 bases. The germline gives CDR1 SGHAT, CDR2 FQNNGV. CDR3 nucleotides: TGTGCCAGCAACCGACCAGGACAGGGCTCGGGAGCCCTCCACTTT. The encoded protein is CASNRPGQGSGALHF.

The chain links TRBV29-1 to TRBJ2-3; 12 nucleotides line up with TRBD1. Unmatched junction bases numbered 4, after V lost 1 base and J lost 2 bases. Germline CDR1 is SQVTM and CDR2 is ANQGSEA. CDR3 length: 16 amino acids. The CDR3 DNA sequence: TGCAGCGTTGAAGGACTGGGACAGGGGGCCACAGATACGCAGTATTTT. Its protein product is CSVEGLGQGATDTQYF.

The rearrangement links TRBV28 to TRBJ2-7, with 11 bases that match TRBD1. Losses at the gene ends were 4 bases for V and 5 bases for J; bases not matched to a gene: 22. CDR1 and CDR2 (germline): MDHEN, SYDVKM. CDR3 size: 20 residues. The chain's CDR3 is CASSSGSGQGAFYGANEQYF. The CDR3 nucleotides read TGTGCCAGCAGTTCCGGTTCCGGACAGGGGGCGTTTTACGGCGCTAACGAGCAGTACTTC.

The rearrangement joins TRBV29-1 to TRBJ2-7; TRBD2 aligns across 7 bases. J lost 3 bases, V lost 7 bases, and 6 bases had no gene match. There are 12 residues in the CDR3. Germline loops: CDR1 SQVTM, CDR2 ANQGSEA. The CDR3 coding sequence is TGCAGCGCTAAGACTAGCAGCTACGAGCAGTACTTC. Translating gives CSAKTSSYEQYF.

This clonotype was detected many times. The V gene is TRBV29-1, the J gene TRBJ1-1; 10 positions agree with TRBD1. V shed 8 bases and J 5 bases; nucleotides not matched to a gene: 11. Germline V gene sequence: CDR1 SQVTM, CDR2 ANQGSEA. This CDR3 comprises 14 residues. The CDR3 loop is CSSSWGQGSTEAFF. The CDR3 DNA reads TGCAGCTCTTCCTGGGGACAGGGGTCTACTGAAGCTTTCTTT.

The chain combines TRBV7-3 with TRBJ2-7, with D possibly matching TRBD2 (5 bases). V was pared by 5 bases and J by 4 bases, with 18 bases between. The CDR3 has 15 residues. Germline-derived CDR1 and CDR2 are SGHTA and FQGTGA. CDR3 DNA: TGTGCCAGCAGCCTCGGGTCCCTTACTAGTTACGAGCAGTACTTC. Protein: CASSLGSLTSYEQYF.

This clonotype has more than one count but fewer than ten. V and J are TRBV6-2 or TRBV6-3 and TRBJ2-7; 8 nucleotides match TRBD1. CDR3 length: 15 amino acids. With 7 bases clipped from V and 1 base from J, the junction kept 9 bases outside the gene matches. The V gene's germline CDR1 is MNHEY and CDR2 SVGEGT. The CDR3 is CASTDLHRGSYEQYF. The CDR3 DNA is TGTGCCAGCACCGATCTTCACAGGGGGTCCTACGAGCAGTACTTC.

In this sample, this clonotype turned up a few times. The chain is built from TRBV7-6 and TRBJ2-3; TRBD1 agrees at 7 bases. In germline, CDR1 is SGHVS, CDR2 FNYEAQ. The CDR3 contains 14 residues. The ends lost 7 bases at V and 5 bases at J; junction bases unmatched: 9. The CDR3 coding sequence is TGTGCCAGCACCACAGGACAGGTGGGAGATACGCAGTATTTT. Its translation: CASTTGQVGDTQYF.

This rearrangement joins TRBV28 to TRBJ2-7; D is undetermined. Germline V lookup: CDR1 MDHEN, CDR2 SYDVKM. This CDR3 is 14 amino acids long. Trimming pared 6 bases from V and 2 bases from J, leaving 14 bases between. The chain's CDR3 is CASSPTGHPYEQYF. For the CDR3, the DNA is TGTGCCAGCAGCCCTACCGGGCACCCCTACGAGCAGTACTTC.

The chain links TRBV30 to TRBJ1-4, with 12 bases fitting TRBD1. This CDR3 has 15 amino acids. The junction had 8 bases not matched to a gene; V was cut back by 4 bases and J by 8 bases. Per germline, CDR1 GTSNPN and CDR2 SVGIG (reference sequence). The CDR3 DNA reads TGTGCCTGGATGGGACAGGGGGCATGGCGAGAAAAACTGTTTTTT. This codes for CAWMGQGAWREKLFF.

At least ten counts were recorded for this clonotype. In DNA form, the CDR3 reads TGTGCCAGCAGCCCAACGACAGGGGTCGACTATGGCTACACCTTC. It yields the protein CASSPTTGVDYGYTF. J is TRBJ1-2 and V is TRBV7-2; 8 bases agree with TRBD1. Germline V CDR1 and CDR2: SGHTA, FQGNSA. This CDR3 has 15 amino acids. With V trimmed by 5 bases and J by 3 bases, 8 bases remained unmatched.

This clonotype was seen many times. The gene calls are TRBV11-2 and TRBJ1-3; D gene uncertain. This CDR3 is 15 amino acids long. V lost 5 bases, J lost 1 base, and 12 bases lay in between. Germline CDR1 SGHAT, CDR2 FQNNGV. In nucleotides, the CDR3 is TGTGCCAGCAGCCCAATCCGGGGTTCTGGAAACACCATATATTTT. Its translation: CASSPIRGSGNTIYF.

The chain is built from TRBV7-6 and TRBJ2-1; 8 bases align to TRBD1. In germline, CDR1 is SGHVS, CDR2 FNYEAQ. The CDR3 covers 14 residues. V lost 11 bases, J lost 8 bases, and 14 bases stayed unmatched. The CDR3 sequence is CAGVTGGDVDEQFF. The CDR3, as DNA: TGTGCCGGGGTCACAGGGGGTGATGTCGATGAGCAGTTCTTC.

V usage is TRBV5-1 and J usage is TRBJ2-3, with a tentative D call TRBD2 (5 bases). Germline V CDR1 and CDR2: SGHRS, YFSETQ. The length of the CDR3 is 14 residues. Trimming pared 0 bases from V and 6 bases from J, leaving 11 bases between. The DNA of the CDR3 is TGCGCCAGCAGCTTGGCCCGGGGTCCGGATACGCAGTATTTT. Its translation: CASSLARGPDTQYF.

The chain recombines TRBV19 with TRBJ2-2; D may correspond to TRBD1 or TRBD2 (6 bases each). There are 13 residues in the CDR3. The ends were cut back, 6 bases at V and 7 bases at J, with 12 bases in the middle. Per the germline V gene, CDR1 is LNHDA and CDR2 is SQIVND (reference sequence). CDR3 protein: CASRQGAGGELFF. CDR3 DNA: TGTGCCAGTAGACAGGGAGCGGGCGGGGAGCTGTTTTTT.

This clonotype was seen only a few times. This sequence joins TRBV19 and TRBJ2-1, with 9 bases that match TRBD2. In germline, CDR1 is LNHDA, CDR2 SQIVND (reference sequence). CDR3 length: 16 amino acids. V lost 1 base to trimming and J lost 2 bases; unmatched junction nucleotides: 3. The CDR3 bases are TGTGCCAGTAGTATAGGTAGACTAGCGGCCTACAATGAGCAGTTCTTC. Translation: CASSIGRLAAYNEQFF.

V is TRBV7-3 and J is TRBJ2-6; a possible D gene is TRBD1 (6 bases). The V gene's germline CDR1 is SGHTA and CDR2 FQGTGA. The CDR3 has 18 amino acids. Between the trimmed V and J ends, which lost 5 bases and 0 bases, there was a span of 17 bases. DNA for the CDR3: TGTGCCAGCAGCAGAACCGGGACACAATTCTCTGGGGCCAACGTCCTGACTTTC. Residues: CASSRTGTQFSGANVLTF.

The rearrangement links TRBV24-1 to TRBJ2-1; D possibly corresponds to TRBD2 (6 bases). Per germline, CDR1 KGHDR and CDR2 SFDVKD. CDR3 size: 17 residues. V lost 3 bases and J lost 2, with 16 bases in between. The CDR3 DNA reads as TGTGCCACCAGTGATAGCACCGGGACTGGAACCTACAATGAGCAGTTCTTC. It codes for CATSDSTGTGTYNEQFF.

The chain couples TRBV6-5 to TRBJ2-3; D may be TRBD1 (6 bases). The V and J ends lost 4 bases and 5 bases respectively, with 16 bases between them. Looked up from germline, CDR1 is MNHEY and CDR2 is SVGAGI. The CDR3 has 15 amino acids. The CDR3 spells CASSSGQSTIDTQYF. The CDR3 DNA follows: TGTGCCAGCAGTTCCGGACAGTCAACTATAGATACGCAGTATTTT.

The chain links TRBV7-6 to TRBJ2-1; no clear D gene. The CDR3 length is 16 residues. V lost 3 bases and J 0 bases, leaving 12 bases between the germline ends. Looked up from germline, CDR1 is SGHVS and CDR2 is FNYEAQ. The CDR3 protein is CASSFPGLSSYNEQFF. The DNA of the CDR3 is TGTGCCAGCAGCTTCCCGGGTCTGAGCTCCTACAATGAGCAGTTCTTC. The whole variable domain, remainder taken from reference TRBV7-6 and TRBJ2-1, is GAGVSQSPRYKVTKRGQDVALRCDPISGHVSLYWYRQALGQGPEFLTYFNYEAQQDKSGLPNDRFSAERPEGSISTLTIQRTEQRDSAMYRCASSFPGLSSYNEQFFGPGTRLTVL.

This chain uses TRBV12-3 or TRBV12-4 with TRBJ2-7; TRBD1 is a possible D gene (5 bases). The V end was cut by 5 bases, the J end by 2 bases, with 16 bases between. The CDR3 has 15 residues. Here the CDR3 DNA reads TGTGCCAGCAGTCCTTTGAGGACATTAACCTACGAGCAGTACTTC. Protein sequence: CASSPLRTLTYEQYF.

This clonotype was seen a handful of times. CDR3 region: CASSLYVPYEQYF. CDR3 sequence (DNA): TGTGCCAGCAGTTTATACGTCCCCTACGAGCAGTACTTC. The chain couples TRBV28 to TRBJ2-7; D is undetermined. The CDR3 length is 13 residues. Between the trimmed V and J ends, which lost 1 base and 2 bases, there was a span of 6 bases. The germline CDR1 and CDR2 sequences are MDHEN and SYDVKM. The full variable domain, in which reference TRBV28 and TRBJ2-7 provide the parts outside the CDR3, is DVKVTQSSRYLVKRTGEKVFLECVQDMDHENMFWYRQDPGLGLRLIYFSYDVKMKEKGDIPEGYSVSREKKERFSLILESASTNQTSMYLCASSLYVPYEQYFGPGTRLTVT.

This clonotype was recorded many times. CDR3 DNA: TGTGCCAGCAGCCCTGGGGGGCCCTACGAGCAGTACTTC. The encoded protein is CASSPGGPYEQYF. This chain links TRBV7-3 with TRBJ2-7; D might be TRBD1 or TRBD2, each matching 6 bases. V was pared by 5 bases and J by 2 bases, with 10 bases between. Germline values: CDR1 SGHTA, CDR2 FQGTGA. The CDR3 is made up of 13 amino acids.

This clonotype was seen only a few times. V usage is TRBV12-3 or TRBV12-4 and J usage is TRBJ2-7, with 8 nucleotides matching TRBD1. Unmatched junction bases numbered 5, after V lost 2 bases and J lost 2 bases. This CDR3 region has 15 residues. CDR3 coding DNA: TGTGCCAGCAGTTTACCGGACAGGGCGGCCTACGAGCAGTACTTC. This encodes CASSLPDRAAYEQYF.

This clonotype was counted only a few times. V is TRBV29-1 and J is TRBJ2-6, with 7 bases that match TRBD1. CDR1 is SQVTM and CDR2 is ANQGSEA in the germline V gene. This CDR3 comprises 16 residues. V shed 5 bases, J shed 0 bases, and the junction held 7 bases outside the gene matches. The CDR3 sequence is CSVPGQRSSGANVLTF. DNA for the CDR3: TGCAGCGTTCCGGGACAGCGGAGCTCTGGGGCCAACGTCCTGACTTTC.

This clonotype was found a few times. This chain joins TRBV19 and TRBJ2-1, with a weak D call TRBD1 (6 bases). The length of the CDR3 is 13 residues. Germline CDR1 is LNHDA and CDR2 is SQIVND (reference sequence). V dropped 10 bases and J dropped 6 bases, with 16 bases sitting between them. CDR3 sequence (DNA): TGTGCCATATCGGGAACAGGGTTCAATGAGCAGTTCTTC. Translating it yields CAISGTGFNEQFF.

Many counts were recorded for this clonotype. This sequence joins TRBV7-2 and TRBJ2-5; tentative D call: TRBD2 (6 bases). Germline lookup yields CDR1 SGHTA and CDR2 FQGNSA. V gave up 5 bases and J gave up 6 bases, with 22 bases separating them. The CDR3 runs 16 residues. The CDR3 nucleotides read TGTGCCAGCAGCCAAAAAACGCGACTAGTAGGGCAGACCCAGTACTTC. Protein: CASSQKTRLVGQTQYF.